Listed here is a single TCR beta chain. Its target is not known. Disease duration was under 3 months in the ophthalmopathy patients, who also had a Clinical Activity Score of at least 3 and a NOSPECS grade of at least 4. This record comes from a study of T cells in Graves' hyperthyroidism and ophthalmopathy. Overall study: Peripheral blood was acquired at first diagnosis, ahead of any therapy whatsoever. Overall study findings and caveats: Ophthalmopathy got predicted by the model a median roughly 6.4 months before its onset.

The germline gives CDR1 LNHDA, CDR2 SQIVND (reference sequence). V lost 6 bases and J 12 bases, leaving 24 bases between the germline ends. CDR3 length: 15 residues. Amplification targeted TCR beta CDR3 regions from RNA transcripts. RT-PCR in the first round (using the HTBI primer set) targeted the TCR CDR3. TCRdb redid the calling of the multiplex PCR reads with MiXCR, one entry per CDR3 protein. The profile covers about 59,000 distinct CDR3 sequences, with about 53% appearing a single time and 2.5% to 4% taken by the ten largest. Sequencing was done on a sample of blood. The receptor was derived from a woman aged 55-69 years with Graves' ophthalmopathy. The chain uses TRBV19 and TRBJ2-1, with D perhaps given as TRBD1 or TRBD2 (5 bases each). DNA of the CDR3: TGTGCCAGTAGACCGGACCGGGACGGCAACGTTGGGCAGTTCTTC. It encodes CASRPDRDGNVGQFF.